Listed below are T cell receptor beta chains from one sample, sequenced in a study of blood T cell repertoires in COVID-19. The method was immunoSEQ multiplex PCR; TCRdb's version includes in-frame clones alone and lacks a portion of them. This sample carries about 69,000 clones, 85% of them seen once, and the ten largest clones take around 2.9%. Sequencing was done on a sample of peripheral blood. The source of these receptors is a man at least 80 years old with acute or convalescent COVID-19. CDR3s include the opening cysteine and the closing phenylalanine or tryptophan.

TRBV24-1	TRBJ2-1	CATSEKAGGQSSYNEQFF
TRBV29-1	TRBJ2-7	CSVLGFDEQYF
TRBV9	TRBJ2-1	CASSARGGGGPFINEQFF
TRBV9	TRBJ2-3	CASSPMGQGSTDTQYF
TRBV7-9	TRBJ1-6	CASSGMGGTGPLHF
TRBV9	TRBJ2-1	CASSVGPGTQMGEQFF
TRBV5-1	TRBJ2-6	CASSLGAGTGANVLTF
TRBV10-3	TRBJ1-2	CAISDLGASGYTF
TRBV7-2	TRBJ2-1	CASSSPRRGNYYNEQFF
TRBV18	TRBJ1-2	CASSRNTGGENGYTF
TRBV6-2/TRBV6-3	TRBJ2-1	CASSYLVAENEQFF
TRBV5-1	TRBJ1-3	CASSPNRVLGGNTIYF
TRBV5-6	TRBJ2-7	CASSDDSRVAYEQYF
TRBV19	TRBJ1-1	CASNPQGARTEAFF
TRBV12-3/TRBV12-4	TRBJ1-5	CASSQGAYQPQHF
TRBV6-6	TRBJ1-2	CASSLRTGFNYGYTF
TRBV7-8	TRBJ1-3	CASSPDRGRNTIYF
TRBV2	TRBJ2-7	CASSGERFYEQYF
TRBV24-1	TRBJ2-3	CATSGQTGVRTDTQYF
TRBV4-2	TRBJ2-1	CASRAVGGRARDEQFF
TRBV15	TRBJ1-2	CATSPPDRETYGYTF
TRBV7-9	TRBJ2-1	CASSSGTGAYNEQFF